This TCR beta chain was sequenced in a study of CD8 T cells in Susac syndrome. Reverse transcription of about 0.5 to 1 ug RNA was carried out with random hexamers. Amplification of TCR beta CDR3 was carried out by immunoSEQ multiplex PCR, which covered 54 Vbeta and 13 Jbeta segments. TCRdb recomputed calls from the immunoSEQ multiplex PCR reads with MiXCR, one row per CDR3 protein. Of roughly 330,000 distinct CDR3 sequences listed, approximately 90% were seen once; the top ten hold less than 0.08%. CD8+ and CD4+ T cells from blood underwent TCR beta sequencing, which was carried out in a high-throughput format. Deletions cut 0 bases from V and 1 base from J, with 9 bases between. In germline, CDR1 is SQVTM, CDR2 ANQGSEA. The CDR3 is 15 residues long.

The sequencing input was CD4+ T cells from PBMCs. The source is a human donor with multiple sclerosis. This rearrangement joins TRBV29-1 to TRBJ2-2; D gene unclear. For the CDR3, the DNA is TGCAGCGTTGAAGATTCGGCAGTGAACACCGGGGAGCTGTTTTTT. It codes for CSVEDSAVNTGELFF.